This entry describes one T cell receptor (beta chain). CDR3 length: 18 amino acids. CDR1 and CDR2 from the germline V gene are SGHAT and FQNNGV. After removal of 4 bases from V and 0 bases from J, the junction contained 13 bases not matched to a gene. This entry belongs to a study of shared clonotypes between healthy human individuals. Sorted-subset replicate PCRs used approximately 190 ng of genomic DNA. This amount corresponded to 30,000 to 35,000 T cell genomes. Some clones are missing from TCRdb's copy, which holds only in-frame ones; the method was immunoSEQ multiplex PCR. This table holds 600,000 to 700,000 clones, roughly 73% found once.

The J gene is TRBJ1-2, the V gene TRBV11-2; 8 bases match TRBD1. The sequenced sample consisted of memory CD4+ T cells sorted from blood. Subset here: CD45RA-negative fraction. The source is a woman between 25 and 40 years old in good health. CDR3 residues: CASSSIRDRRDTNYGYTF. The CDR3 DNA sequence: TGTGCCAGCAGCTCAATTAGGGACAGGAGAGACACTAACTATGGCTACACCTTC. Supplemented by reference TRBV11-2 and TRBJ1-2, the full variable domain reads EAGVAQSPRYKIIEKRQSVAFWCNPISGHATLYWYQQILGQGPKLLIQFQNNGVVDDSQLPKDRFSAERLKGVDSTLKIQPAKLEDSAVYLCASSSIRDRRDTNYGYTFGSGTRLTVV.